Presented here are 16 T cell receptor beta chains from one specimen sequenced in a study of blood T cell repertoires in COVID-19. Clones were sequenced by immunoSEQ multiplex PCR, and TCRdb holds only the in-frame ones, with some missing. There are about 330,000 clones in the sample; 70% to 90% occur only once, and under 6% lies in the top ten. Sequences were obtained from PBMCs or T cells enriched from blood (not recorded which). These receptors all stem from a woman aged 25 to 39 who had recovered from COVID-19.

This chain's CDR3 is CASSSYGTKHQPQHF. The CDR3 coding sequence is TGTGCCAGCAGTAGTTACGGGACAAAACATCAGCCCCAGCATTTT. This chain joins TRBV6-5 and TRBJ1-5; perhaps TRBD1 as D (6 bases). The V and J ends lost 5 bases and 5 bases respectively, with 16 bases between them. This CDR3 spans 15 amino acids. Germline V gives CDR1 MNHEY, CDR2 SVGAGI.

The DNA for the CDR3 is TGTGCCAGCCAGGGGAACTATGGCTACACCTTC. Protein product: CASQGNYGYTF. V usage is TRBV11-1 and J usage is TRBJ1-2; possible D gene TRBD1, 6 bases. This CDR3 has 11 amino acids. The V end lost 8 bases, the J end lost 2 bases, and 6 bases lay between the germline ends. Germline loops: CDR1 SGHAT, CDR2 FQDESV (reference sequence). The full variable domain, in which reference TRBV11-1 and TRBJ1-2 provide the parts outside the CDR3, is EAEVAQSPRYKITEKSQAVAFWCDPISGHATLYWYRQILGQGPELLVQFQDESVVDDSQLPKDRFSAERLKGVDSTLKIQPAELGDSAMYLCASQGNYGYTFGSGTRLTVV.

The DNA for the CDR3 is TGTGCCAGTAGTATAGACGCAGGGGTTACTGAAGCTTTCTTT. Residues: CASSIDAGVTEAFF. The chain combines TRBV19 with TRBJ1-1; tentatively, D is TRBD1 (6 bases). The length of the CDR3 is 14 residues. Per germline, CDR1 LNHDA and CDR2 SQIVND (reference sequence). V dropped 0 bases and J dropped 5 bases, with 10 bases sitting between them. Drawing the rest from reference TRBV19 and TRBJ1-1, the complete variable domain is DGGITQSPKYLFRKEGQNVTLSCEQNLNHDAMYWYRQDPGQGLRLIYYSQIVNDFQKGDIAEGYSVSREKKESFPLTVTSAQKNPTAFYLCASSIDAGVTEAFFGQGTRLTVV.

The CDR3 protein is CASSPGLAETQYF. CDR3 coding DNA: TGTGCCAGCAGCCCAGGGTTGGCCGAGACCCAGTACTTC. J is TRBJ2-5 and V is TRBV27, with a tentative D call TRBD1 (5 bases). The CDR3 sequence is 13 residues long. Trimming took off 6 bases at V and 5 bases at J, with 13 bases between the two ends. The germline V gene encodes CDR1 MNHEY and CDR2 SMNVEV (reference sequence).

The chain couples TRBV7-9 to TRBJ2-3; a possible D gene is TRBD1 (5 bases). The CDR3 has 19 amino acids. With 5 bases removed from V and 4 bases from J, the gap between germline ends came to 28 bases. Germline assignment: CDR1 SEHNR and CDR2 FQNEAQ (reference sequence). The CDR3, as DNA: TGTGCCAGCAGCCATCTCGTCTTAAGGACACAAATCCGCCCAGATACGCAGTATTTT. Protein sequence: CASSHLVLRTQIRPDTQYF.

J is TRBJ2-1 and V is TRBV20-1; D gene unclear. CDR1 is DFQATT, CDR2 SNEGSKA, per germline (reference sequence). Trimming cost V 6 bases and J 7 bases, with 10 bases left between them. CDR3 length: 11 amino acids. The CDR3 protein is CSASERNEQFF. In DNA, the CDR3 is TGCAGTGCGAGTGAGAGGAATGAGCAGTTCTTC.

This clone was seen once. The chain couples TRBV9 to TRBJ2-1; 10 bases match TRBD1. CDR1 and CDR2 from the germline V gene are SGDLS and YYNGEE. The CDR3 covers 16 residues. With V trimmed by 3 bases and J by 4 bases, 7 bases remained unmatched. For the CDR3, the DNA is TGTGCCAGCAGCGAAACCGGGACAGGGGAGTACAATGAGCAGTTCTTC. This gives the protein CASSETGTGEYNEQFF.

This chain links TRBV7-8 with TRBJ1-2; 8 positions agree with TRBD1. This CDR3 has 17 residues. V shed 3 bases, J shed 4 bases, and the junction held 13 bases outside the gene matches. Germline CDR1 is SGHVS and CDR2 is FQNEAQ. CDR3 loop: CASSLREDRANFYGYTF. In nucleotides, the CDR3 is TGTGCCAGCAGCTTGAGGGAGGACAGGGCTAACTTCTATGGCTACACCTTC.

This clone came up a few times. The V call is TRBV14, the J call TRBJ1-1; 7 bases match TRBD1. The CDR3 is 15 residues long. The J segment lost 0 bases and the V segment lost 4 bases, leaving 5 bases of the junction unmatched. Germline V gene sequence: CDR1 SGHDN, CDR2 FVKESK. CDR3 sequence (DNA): TGTGCCAGCAGCCTACGGACAGGACTGAACACTGAAGCTTTCTTT. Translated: CASSLRTGLNTEAFF.

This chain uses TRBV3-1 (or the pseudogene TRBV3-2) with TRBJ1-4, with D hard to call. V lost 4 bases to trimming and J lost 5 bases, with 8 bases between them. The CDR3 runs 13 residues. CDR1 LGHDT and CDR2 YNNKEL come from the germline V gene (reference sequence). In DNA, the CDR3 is TGTGCCAGCAGCCGAATCAGAAATGAAAAACTGTTTTTT. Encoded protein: CASSRIRNEKLFF.

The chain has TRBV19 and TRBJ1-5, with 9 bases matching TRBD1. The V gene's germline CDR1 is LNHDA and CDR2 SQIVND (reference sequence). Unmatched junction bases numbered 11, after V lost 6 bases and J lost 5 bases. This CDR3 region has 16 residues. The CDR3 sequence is CASRKDRGGLDQPQHF. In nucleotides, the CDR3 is TGTGCCAGTAGAAAGGACAGGGGAGGGTTGGATCAGCCCCAGCATTTT.

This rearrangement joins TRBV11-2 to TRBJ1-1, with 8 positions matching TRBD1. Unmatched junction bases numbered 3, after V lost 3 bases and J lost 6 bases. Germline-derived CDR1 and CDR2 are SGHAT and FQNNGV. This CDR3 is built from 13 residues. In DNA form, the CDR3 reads TGTGCCAGCAGCTTCCAGGGGGCATCTGAAGCTTTCTTT. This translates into CASSFQGASEAFF.

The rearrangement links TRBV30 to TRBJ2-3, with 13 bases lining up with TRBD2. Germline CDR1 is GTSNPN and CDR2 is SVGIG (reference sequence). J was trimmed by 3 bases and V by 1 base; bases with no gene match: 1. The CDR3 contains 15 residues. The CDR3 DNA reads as TGTGCCTGGAGTGCGACTAGCGGGGGGACAGATACGCAGTATTTT. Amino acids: CAWSATSGGTDTQYF.

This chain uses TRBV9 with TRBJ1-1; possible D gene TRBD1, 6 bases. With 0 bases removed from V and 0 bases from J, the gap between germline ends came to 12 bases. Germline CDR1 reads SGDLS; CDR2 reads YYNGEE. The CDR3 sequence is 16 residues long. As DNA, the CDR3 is TGTGCCAGCAGCGTAGGGGCAGGGGCGTTGAACACTGAAGCTTTCTTT. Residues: CASSVGAGALNTEAFF.

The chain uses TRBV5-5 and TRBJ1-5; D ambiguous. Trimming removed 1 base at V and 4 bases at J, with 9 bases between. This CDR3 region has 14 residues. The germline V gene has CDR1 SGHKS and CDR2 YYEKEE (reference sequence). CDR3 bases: TGTGCCAGCAGCTTGTTCGTTGTGAATCAGCCCCAGCATTTT. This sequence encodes CASSLFVVNQPQHF.

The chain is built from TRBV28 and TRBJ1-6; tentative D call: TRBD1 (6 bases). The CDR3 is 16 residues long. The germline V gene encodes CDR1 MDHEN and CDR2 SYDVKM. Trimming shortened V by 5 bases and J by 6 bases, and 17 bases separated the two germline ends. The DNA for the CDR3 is TGTGCCAGCAGTAACACAGGGTCGTGGGGTAATTCACCCCTCCACTTT. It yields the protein CASSNTGSWGNSPLHF.